This TCR beta chain was profiled in a study of identical twins. TCRdb passed the 5' RACE reads through MiXCR, listing each CDR3 protein once. This table has 470,000 or so distinct CDR3 sequences, 20% to 30% appearing once. CDR3 length: 14 residues. Trimming removed 9 bases at V and 4 bases at J, with 18 bases between. From germline, CDR1 is ENHRY and CDR2 SYGVKD. The same sample was also studied in work on T cells expressing NK-cell markers.

V and J are TRBV10-3 and TRBJ2-5; D may be TRBD1 (7 bases). This receptor was identified in a woman aged 18-29 years in good health. The sequenced material came from CD4+ T cells sorted from blood. The CDR3 region is CAIRSGTAGETQYF. DNA of the CDR3: TGTGCCATTCGTTCCGGGACAGCGGGAGAGACCCAGTACTTC.